These 8 T cell receptor beta chains were sequenced from one sample in a study of early T cells in non-severe SARS-CoV-2 infection. Via MiXCR, TCRdb re-called the 5' RACE reads, giving one row per CDR3 protein. The profile shows under 70,000 distinct CDR3 sequences, 4% to 5.5% of them singletons. What was sequenced was whole blood. Receptors were obtained from an adult who was a healthcare worker with PCR-confirmed SARS-CoV-2 infection or an uninfected control (not recorded which).

This clonotype came up many times. The V gene is TRBV3-1, the J gene TRBJ2-1; D ambiguous. Germline V CDR1 and CDR2: LGHDT, YNNKEL (reference sequence). This CDR3 contains 12 residues. V lost 0 bases and J lost 10, with 7 bases in between. CDR3 bases: TGTGCCAGCAGCCAAGATCGGGCAGAGCAGTTCTTC. Protein product: CASSQDRAEQFF.

This clonotype has just a few counts. V is TRBV2 and J is TRBJ1-1; TRBD1 matches at 8 bases. Germline V gene sequence: CDR1 SNHLY, CDR2 FYNNEI. This CDR3 is built from 14 residues. Trimming removed 6 bases from V and 5 bases from J; junction bases left unmatched: 8. In DNA form, the CDR3 reads TGTGCCAGCAGGACGGTCAGGGGGCTTACTGAAGCTTTCTTT. It yields the protein CASRTVRGLTEAFF.

The table lists this clonotype with many counts. This chain connects TRBV6-2 or TRBV6-3 to TRBJ2-3; the D is unclear. V was trimmed by 3 bases and J by 2 bases, leaving 9 bases between them. Germline values: CDR1 MNHEY, CDR2 SVGEGT. The CDR3 consists of 14 residues. CDR3 sequence: CASSYRRYTDTQYF. As DNA, the CDR3 is TGTGCCAGCAGTTATAGAAGGTACACAGATACGCAGTATTTT.

This clonotype has ten or more counts. The gene calls are TRBV7-8 and TRBJ1-1; 8 bases fit TRBD1. J lost 3 bases, V lost 3 bases, and 6 bases had no gene match. There are 15 residues in the CDR3. The germline V gene has CDR1 SGHVS and CDR2 FQNEAQ. The chain's CDR3 is CASSLTGTGYTEAFF. DNA of the CDR3: TGTGCCAGCAGCTTGACCGGGACAGGCTACACTGAAGCTTTCTTT. Together with reference TRBV7-8 and TRBJ1-1, the CDR3 gives the full variable domain: GAGVSQSPRYKVAKRGQDVALRCDPISGHVSLFWYQQALGQGPEFLTYFQNEAQLDKSGLPSDRFFAERPEGSVSTLKIQRTQQEDSAVYLCASSLTGTGYTEAFFGQGTRLTVV.

This clonotype came up many times. The chain uses TRBV4-2 and TRBJ1-2, with D maybe TRBD1 (5 bases). This CDR3 has 15 amino acids. V was trimmed by 0 bases and J by 8 bases, leaving 16 bases between them. Germline-derived CDR1 and CDR2 are LGHNA and YNFKEQ. CDR3 in DNA: TGTGCCAGCAGCCAAGAGAGGTCAGGGTCTGGCGGCTACACCTTC. It specifies CASSQERSGSGGYTF.

This clonotype showed up just a few times. This chain uses TRBV7-2 with TRBJ2-1; D gene uncertain. Germline V gene lookup returns CDR1 SGHTA and CDR2 FQGNSA. V was cut by 5 bases and J by 6 bases, with 11 bases left in between. CDR3 length: 13 residues. CDR3 protein: CASSPRAFNEQFF. The CDR3, as DNA: TGTGCCAGCAGCCCCCGAGCGTTCAATGAGCAGTTCTTC.

This clonotype was seen ten or more times. The chain recombines TRBV10-2 with TRBJ2-1, with D maybe TRBD2 (5 bases). The V end lost 2 bases, the J end lost 4 bases, and 9 bases lay between the germline ends. The CDR3 is 14 amino acids. Germline CDR1 reads WSHSY; CDR2 reads SAAADI. The CDR3 DNA reads as TGCGCCAGCAGTGAGGGACTTTCTTACAATGAGCAGTTCTTC. It yields the protein CASSEGLSYNEQFF.

At least ten counts were recorded for this clonotype. The rearrangement uses TRBV29-1 and TRBJ2-5, with D tentatively TRBD1 or TRBD2 (5 bases each). The CDR3 loop spans 15 amino acids. V dropped 0 bases and J dropped 1 base, with 12 bases sitting between them. Germline CDR1 is SQVTM and CDR2 is ANQGSEA. CDR3 in DNA: TGCAGCGTTGAAGATCCAAAGGGACGCCAAGAGACCCAGTACTTC. This codes for CSVEDPKGRQETQYF.